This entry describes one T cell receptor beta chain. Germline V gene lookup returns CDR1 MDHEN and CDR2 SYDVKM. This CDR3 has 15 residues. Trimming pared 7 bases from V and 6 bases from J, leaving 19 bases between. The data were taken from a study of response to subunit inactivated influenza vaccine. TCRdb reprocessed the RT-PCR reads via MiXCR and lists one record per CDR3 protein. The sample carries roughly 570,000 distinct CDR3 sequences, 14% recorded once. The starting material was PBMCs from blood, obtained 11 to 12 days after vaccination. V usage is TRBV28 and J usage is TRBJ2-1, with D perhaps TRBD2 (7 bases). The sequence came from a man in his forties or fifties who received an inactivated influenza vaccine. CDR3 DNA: TGTGCCAGCATTTGTACGGGGGGCGCCTGCAATGAGCAGTTCTTC. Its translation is CASICTGGACNEQFF.